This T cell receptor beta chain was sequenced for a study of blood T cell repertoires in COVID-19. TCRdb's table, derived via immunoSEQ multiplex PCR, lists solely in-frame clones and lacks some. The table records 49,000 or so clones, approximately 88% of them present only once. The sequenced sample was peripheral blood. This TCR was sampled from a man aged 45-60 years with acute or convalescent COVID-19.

The CDR3 spells CASSFSGAGELFF. The CDR3, as DNA: TGTGCCAGCAGCTTTTCCGGGGCCGGGGAGCTGTTTTTT. This chain uses TRBV7-9 with TRBJ2-2, with D tentatively TRBD2 (5 bases). This CDR3 contains 13 residues. Trimming left V 3 bases short and J 6 bases short, with 8 bases between. Germline V CDR1 and CDR2: SEHNR, FQNEAQ (reference sequence).